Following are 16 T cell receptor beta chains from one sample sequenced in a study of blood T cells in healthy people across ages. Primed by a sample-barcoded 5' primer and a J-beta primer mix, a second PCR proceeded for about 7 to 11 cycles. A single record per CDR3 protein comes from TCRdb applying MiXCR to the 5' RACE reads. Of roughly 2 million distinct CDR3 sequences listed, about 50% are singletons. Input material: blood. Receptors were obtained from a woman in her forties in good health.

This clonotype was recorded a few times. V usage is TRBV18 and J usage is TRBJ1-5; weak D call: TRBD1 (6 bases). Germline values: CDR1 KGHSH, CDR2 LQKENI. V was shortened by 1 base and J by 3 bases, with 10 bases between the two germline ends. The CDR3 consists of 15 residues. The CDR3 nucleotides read TGTGCCAGCTCACCACGGCAGGGGAACAATCAGCCCCAGCATTTT. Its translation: CASSPRQGNNQPQHF.

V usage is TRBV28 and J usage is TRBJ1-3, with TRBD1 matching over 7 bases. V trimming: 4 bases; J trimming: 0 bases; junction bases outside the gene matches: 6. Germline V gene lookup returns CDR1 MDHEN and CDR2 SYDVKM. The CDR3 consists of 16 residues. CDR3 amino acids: CASSSMDRFSGNTIYF. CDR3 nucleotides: TGTGCCAGCAGTTCAATGGACAGGTTCTCTGGAAACACCATATATTTT.

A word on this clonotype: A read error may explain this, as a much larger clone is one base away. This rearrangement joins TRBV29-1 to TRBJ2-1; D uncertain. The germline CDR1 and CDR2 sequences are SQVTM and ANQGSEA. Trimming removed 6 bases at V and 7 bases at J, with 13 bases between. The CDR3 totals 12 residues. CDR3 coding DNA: TGCAGCGTCGCAAGAAAGACTAATGAGCAGTTCTTC. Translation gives CSVARKTNEQFF.

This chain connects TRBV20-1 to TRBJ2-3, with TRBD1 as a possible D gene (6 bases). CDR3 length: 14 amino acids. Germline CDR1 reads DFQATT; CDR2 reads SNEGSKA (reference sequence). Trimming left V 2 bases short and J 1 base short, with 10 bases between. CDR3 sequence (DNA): TGCAGTGCTAGAACAGGGTTTCGCACAGATACGCAGTATTTT. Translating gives CSARTGFRTDTQYF.

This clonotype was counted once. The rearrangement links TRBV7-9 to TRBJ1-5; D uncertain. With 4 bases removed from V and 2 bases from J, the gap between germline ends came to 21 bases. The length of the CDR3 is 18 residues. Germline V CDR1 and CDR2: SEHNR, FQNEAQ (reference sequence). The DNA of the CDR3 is TGTGCCAGCAGCTCTTCCTTTGACGCAACCTTCGGCAATCAGCCCCAGCATTTT. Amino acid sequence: CASSSSFDATFGNQPQHF.

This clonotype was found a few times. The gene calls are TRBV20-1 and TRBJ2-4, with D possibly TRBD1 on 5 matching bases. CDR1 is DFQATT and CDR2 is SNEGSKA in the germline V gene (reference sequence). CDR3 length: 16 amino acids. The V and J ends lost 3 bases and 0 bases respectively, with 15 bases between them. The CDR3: CSARNQQEIAKNIQYF. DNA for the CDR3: TGCAGTGCTAGGAATCAACAGGAAATAGCCAAAAACATTCAGTACTTC.

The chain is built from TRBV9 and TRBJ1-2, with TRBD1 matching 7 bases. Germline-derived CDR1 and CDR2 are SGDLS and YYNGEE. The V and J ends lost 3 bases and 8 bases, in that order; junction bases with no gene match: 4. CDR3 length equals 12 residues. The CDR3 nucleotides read TGTGCCAGCAGCGGCAGGGGGGGAGGCTACACCTTC. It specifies CASSGRGGGYTF.

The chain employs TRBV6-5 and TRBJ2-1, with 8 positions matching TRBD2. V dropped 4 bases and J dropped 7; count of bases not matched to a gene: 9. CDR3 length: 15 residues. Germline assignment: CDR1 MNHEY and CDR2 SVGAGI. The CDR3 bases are TGTGCCAGCAGTTCACCGGGACTAGGGAAAAATGAGCAGTTCTTC. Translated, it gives CASSSPGLGKNEQFF.

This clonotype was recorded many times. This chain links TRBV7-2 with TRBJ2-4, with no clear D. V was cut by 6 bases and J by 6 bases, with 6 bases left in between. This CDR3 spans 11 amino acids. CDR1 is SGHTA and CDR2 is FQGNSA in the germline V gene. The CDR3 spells CASSLGNIQYF. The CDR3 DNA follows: TGTGCCAGCAGTTTGGGAAACATTCAGTACTTC.

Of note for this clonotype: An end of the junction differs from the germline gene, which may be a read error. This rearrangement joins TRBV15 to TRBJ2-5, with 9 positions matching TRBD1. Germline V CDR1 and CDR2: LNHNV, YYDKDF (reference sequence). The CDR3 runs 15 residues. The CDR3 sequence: CATSRVGQGQEAQYF. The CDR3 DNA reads TGTGCCACCAGCAGAGTTGGACAGGGGCAAGAGGCCCAGTACTTC.

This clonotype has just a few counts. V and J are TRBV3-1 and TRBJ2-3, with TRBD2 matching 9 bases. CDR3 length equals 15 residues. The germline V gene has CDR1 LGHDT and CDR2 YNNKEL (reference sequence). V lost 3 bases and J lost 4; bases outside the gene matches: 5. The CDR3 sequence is CASSHLAGDADTQYF. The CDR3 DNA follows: TGTGCCAGCAGCCATTTAGCGGGGGATGCAGATACGCAGTATTTT.

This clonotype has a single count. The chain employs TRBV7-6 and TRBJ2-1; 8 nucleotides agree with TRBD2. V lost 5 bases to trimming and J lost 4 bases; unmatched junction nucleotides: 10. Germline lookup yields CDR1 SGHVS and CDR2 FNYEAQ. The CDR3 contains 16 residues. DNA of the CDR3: TGTGCCAGCAGCCGCATTCGGGGGGGAGCATACAATGAGCAGTTCTTC. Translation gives CASSRIRGGAYNEQFF.

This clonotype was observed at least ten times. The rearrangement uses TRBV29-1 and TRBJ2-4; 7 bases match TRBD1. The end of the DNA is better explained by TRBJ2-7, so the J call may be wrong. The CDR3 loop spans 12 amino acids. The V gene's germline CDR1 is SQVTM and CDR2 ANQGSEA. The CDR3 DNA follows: TGCAGCGCTAACAGGGGCGGGTACGAGCAGTACTTC. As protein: CSANRGGYEQYF.

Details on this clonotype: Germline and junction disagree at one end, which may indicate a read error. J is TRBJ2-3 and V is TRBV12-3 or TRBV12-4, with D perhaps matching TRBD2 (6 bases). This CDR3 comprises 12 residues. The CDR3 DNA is TGTGCCAGCAGGGGAGGCGCAGATGCGCAATATTTT. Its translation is CASRGGADAQYF.

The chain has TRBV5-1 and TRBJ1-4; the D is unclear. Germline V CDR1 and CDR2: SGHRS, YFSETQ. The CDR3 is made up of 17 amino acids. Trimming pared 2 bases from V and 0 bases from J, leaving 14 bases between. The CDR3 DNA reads TGCGCCAGCAGCTTAAAAGGGTATACCGCAACTAATGAAAAACTGTTTTTT. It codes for CASSLKGYTATNEKLFF.

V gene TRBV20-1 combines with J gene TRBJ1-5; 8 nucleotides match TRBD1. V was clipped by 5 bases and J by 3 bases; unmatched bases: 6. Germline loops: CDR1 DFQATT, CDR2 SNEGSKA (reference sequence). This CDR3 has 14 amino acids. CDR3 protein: CSALTGGTNQPQHF. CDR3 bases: TGCAGTGCTCTCACAGGGGGGACCAATCAGCCCCAGCATTTT.